The 21 T cell receptor beta chains presented below share a single source sample, sequenced in a study of patients and donors after allogeneic stem cell transplantation. TCRdb independently ran MiXCR on the RT-PCR reads; one entry per CDR3 protein. The sample has under 200,000 distinct CDR3 sequences, approximately 31% seen once. Sample: blood, either unsorted or a sorted T cell fraction (not recorded which). These receptor sequences come from a human donor who was either an allogeneic HSCT recipient or a stem cell or donor lymphocyte infusion donor (not recorded which). It is not recorded whose cells these are; they may come from a transplant donor.

At least ten counts were recorded for this clonotype. The V and J genes are TRBV6-6 and TRBJ1-5; D gene unclear. Germline CDR1 and CDR2: MNHNY and SVGAGI (reference sequence). This CDR3 has 15 amino acids. With 2 bases removed from V and 4 bases from J, the gap between germline ends came to 12 bases. The CDR3: CASSYGPVGNQPQHF. The CDR3 nucleotides read TGTGCCAGCAGTTACGGGCCAGTGGGGAATCAGCCCCAGCATTTT.

Of note for this clonotype: This could be a read error, since a much larger clone is one nucleotide away. The CDR3 sequence: CASSSNTEALF. CDR3 nucleotide sequence: TGTGCCAGCAGTTCTAACACTGAAGCTTTATTT. The chain couples TRBV12-3 or TRBV12-4 to TRBJ1-1; unclear D gene. The CDR3 has 11 residues.

This clonotype was counted a few times. The CDR3 is CASSGTTGSREPQHF. Written as DNA, the CDR3 is TGTGCCAGCAGCGGTACCACAGGGTCCCGGGAGCCCCAGCATTTT. This chain uses TRBV7-2 with TRBJ1-5, with D possibly TRBD1 on 6 matching bases. The CDR3 is made up of 15 amino acids. V shed 5 bases and J shed 8 bases, with 19 bases lying between them. Germline loops: CDR1 SGHTA, CDR2 FQGNSA.

The chain is built from TRBV5-1 and TRBJ2-3, with D possibly being TRBD2 (6 bases). V dropped 0 bases and J dropped 4 bases, with 12 bases sitting between them. Germline CDR1 SGHRS, CDR2 YFSETQ. The CDR3 is made up of 15 amino acids. The CDR3 loop is CASSLALGSSDTQYF. The CDR3 DNA follows: TGCGCCAGCAGCTTGGCCCTCGGGAGTTCAGATACGCAGTATTTT.

This clonotype was found a few times. The J gene is TRBJ2-5, the V gene TRBV20-1; no clear D. Germline V gives CDR1 DFQATT, CDR2 SNEGSKA (reference sequence). V was trimmed by 2 bases and J by 5 bases, leaving 3 bases between them. The CDR3 is made up of 10 amino acids. The CDR3 loop is CSARTETQYF. The CDR3 bases are TGCAGTGCTAGAACGGAGACCCAGTACTTC.

This clonotype was detected once. J is TRBJ2-1 and V is TRBV19, with TRBD2 as a possible D gene (6 bases). Trimming shortened V by 5 bases and J by 11 bases, and 16 bases separated the two germline ends. The V gene's germline CDR1 is LNHDA and CDR2 SQIVND (reference sequence). The CDR3 is 13 residues long. The CDR3 is CASSSGLRRQQFF. CDR3 sequence (DNA): TGTGCCAGTAGTTCGGGACTTCGTCGCCAGCAGTTCTTC.

This sequence joins TRBV12-3 or TRBV12-4 and TRBJ2-1; TRBD2 is a possible D gene (5 bases). The V gene lost 3 bases and the J gene lost 6 bases, with 6 bases spanning the gap. CDR3 length: 12 amino acids. CDR3 nucleotide sequence: TGTGCCAGCAGTTTTGGGAGCAATGAGCAGTTCTTC. Encoded protein: CASSFGSNEQFF.

This clonotype has just a few counts. V gene TRBV7-8 combines with J gene TRBJ1-5; D gene ambiguous. The CDR3 is 16 amino acids. V was clipped by 5 bases and J by 0 bases, with 14 bases between them. Germline CDR1 SGHVS, CDR2 FQNEAQ. As DNA, the CDR3 is TGTGCCAGCAGCGTTGAGTGGGGATATAGCAATCAGCCCCAGCATTTT. It specifies CASSVEWGYSNQPQHF.

This clonotype was observed a handful of times. The rearrangement joins TRBV7-2 to TRBJ1-5; 7 nucleotides agree with TRBD1. J gave up 0 bases and V 4 bases, and 3 bases lay outside the gene matches. This CDR3 is built from 15 residues. Germline CDR1 is SGHTA and CDR2 is FQGNSA. The CDR3 spells CASSSDRYSNQPQHF. The CDR3 nucleotides read TGTGCCAGCAGCTCGGACAGGTATAGCAATCAGCCCCAGCATTTT.

The chain has TRBV3-1 and TRBJ2-1; a weak D match, TRBD1 (5 bases). The CDR3 consists of 14 residues. The V gene's germline CDR1 is LGHDT and CDR2 YNNKEL (reference sequence). With 2 bases removed from V and 4 bases from J, the gap between germline ends came to 9 bases. Here the CDR3 reads CASSQQGSYNEQFF. The CDR3, as DNA: TGTGCCAGCAGCCAACAGGGTTCTTACAATGAGCAGTTCTTC.

The rearrangement joins TRBV10-3 to TRBJ1-5, with D hard to call. The CDR3 loop spans 12 amino acids. Germline-derived CDR1 and CDR2 are ENHRY and SYGVKD. The ends were cut back, 6 bases at V and 0 bases at J, with 3 bases in the middle. The CDR3 DNA is TGTGCCATCAGGGGTAGCAATCAGCCCCAGCATTTT. It specifies CAIRGSNQPQHF.

This clonotype has only one observation. One base away lies a much larger clone, so this may be a sequencing read error. V is TRBV7-9 and J is TRBJ1-5, with unresolved D. The J call is doubtful: the DNA matches TRBJ2-3 better. This CDR3 spans 12 amino acids. Germline-derived CDR1 and CDR2 are SEHNR and FQNEAQ (reference sequence). CDR3 sequence: CASSLWNQPQYF. CDR3 nucleotide sequence: TGTGCCAGCAGCTTGTGGAATCAGCCCCAGTATTTT.

The chain recombines TRBV7-3 with TRBJ2-1; 11 bases map to TRBD2. After removal of 3 bases from V and 5 bases from J, the junction contained 9 bases not matched to a gene. CDR3 length: 17 residues. The germline CDR1 and CDR2 sequences are SGHTA and FQGTGA. CDR3: CASSFFHTSGSDNEQFF. The CDR3 DNA is TGTGCCAGCAGCTTCTTCCACACTAGCGGGAGTGACAATGAGCAGTTCTTC.

In this sample, this clonotype turned up many times. This chain joins TRBV5-1 and TRBJ1-1, with 8 positions matching TRBD1. The junction had 12 bases not matched to a gene; V was cut back by 4 bases and J by 7 bases. CDR1 is SGHRS and CDR2 is YFSETQ in the germline V gene. The CDR3 sequence is 15 residues long. Written as DNA, the CDR3 is TGCGCCAGCAGCCTGACTCAGGGGGCAGGCGTTGAAGCTTTCTTT. Translated: CASSLTQGAGVEAFF.

This clonotype was observed a handful of times. This chain joins TRBV18 and TRBJ1-1, with unresolved D. The germline V and J ends were trimmed by 6 bases and 6 bases, with 11 bases remaining between them. The length of the CDR3 is 12 residues. CDR1 is KGHSH, CDR2 LQKENI, per germline. The CDR3 coding sequence is TGTGCCAGCTCTCCAAAGGGCGCTGAAGCTTTCTTT. As protein: CASSPKGAEAFF.

In this sample, this clonotype turned up a few times. The genes are TRBV7-2 and TRBJ1-1; 7 bases match TRBD1. The CDR3 extends over 14 amino acids. The V segment lost 4 bases and the J segment 6 bases; nucleotides outside the gene matches: 8. Germline lookup yields CDR1 SGHTA and CDR2 FQGNSA. The CDR3 region has the DNA TGTGCCAGCAGCTACCAGGGAGGGGGCCCTGAAGCTTTCTTT. This codes for CASSYQGGGPEAFF.

The chain recombines TRBV2 with TRBJ1-2; TRBD1 agrees at 7 bases. The CDR3 extends over 14 amino acids. Germline V gene sequence: CDR1 SNHLY, CDR2 FYNNEI. The trim removed 5 bases at V and 4 bases at J, leaving 7 bases unmatched. This chain's CDR3 is CASSILGTVYGYTF. The CDR3 DNA reads TGTGCCAGCAGTATCCTTGGGACAGTCTATGGCTACACCTTC.

The rearrangement joins TRBV2 to TRBJ2-2; D is unresolved. The germline V and J ends were trimmed by 6 bases and 3 bases, with 8 bases remaining between them. Germline CDR1 reads SNHLY; CDR2 reads FYNNEI. This CDR3 comprises 13 residues. In DNA, the CDR3 is TGTGCCAGCAGATTGGGTTACACCGGGGAGCTGTTTTTT. Translated, it gives CASRLGYTGELFF.

V and J are TRBV2 and TRBJ2-5; D gene unclear. Germline values: CDR1 SNHLY, CDR2 FYNNEI. The V end lost 6 bases, the J end lost 5 bases, and 7 bases lay between the germline ends. This CDR3 is built from 11 residues. This chain's CDR3 is CASRLEETQYF. CDR3 coding DNA: TGTGCCAGCAGGTTAGAGGAGACCCAGTACTTC. Full variable domain (outside the CDR3, taken from reference TRBV2 and TRBJ2-5): EPEVTQTPSHQVTQMGQEVILRCVPISNHLYFYWYRQILGQKVEFLVSFYNNEISEKSEIFDDQFSVERPDGSNFTLKIRSTKLEDSAMYFCASRLEETQYFGPGTRLLVL.

CDR3 region: CASSLDRGGDTQYF. CDR3 coding DNA: TGCGCCAGCAGCCTGGACAGGGGAGGGGATACGCAGTATTTT. J is TRBJ2-3 and V is TRBV5-1; TRBD1 agrees at 9 bases. Germline V gene data show CDR1 as SGHRS and CDR2 as YFSETQ. V lost 4 bases, J lost 6 bases, and 6 bases stayed unmatched. The CDR3 contains 14 residues.

The rearrangement uses TRBV10-3 and TRBJ2-3, with 11 bases matching TRBD2. The junction had 10 bases not matched to a gene; V was cut back by 7 bases and J by 4 bases. The CDR3 length is 16 residues. Germline V gene data show CDR1 as ENHRY and CDR2 as SYGVKD. CDR3 DNA sequence: TGTGCCATCACCCCGACTAGCGGGGTAGACGCAGATACGCAGTATTTT. Translation: CAITPTSGVDADTQYF.